Below are 10 T cell receptor beta chains sequenced from a single sample in a study of CD8 T cells in ankylosing spondylitis. These receptors have no known antigen. Regarding the study as a whole: Made up of fewer than ten highly homologous variants, a TCR beta motif appeared characteristic of ankylosing spondylitis blood.

TCRdb re-called the 5' RACE reads through MiXCR, storing one row per CDR3 protein. The table records about 700,000 distinct CDR3 sequences, 19% of them present only once. Sequencing was performed on blood, either unsorted or a sorted T cell fraction (not recorded which). The receptors originated from a male donor with ankylosing spondylitis.

The genes are TRBV12-3 or TRBV12-4 and TRBJ2-5; D may correspond to TRBD1 or TRBD2 (5 bases each). V gave up 4 bases and J gave up 3 bases, with 9 bases separating them. The CDR3 has 13 amino acids. The CDR3 loop is CASSYWGKETQYF. In nucleotides, the CDR3 is TGTGCCAGCAGTTATTGGGGGAAAGAGACCCAGTACTTC.

This clonotype has a handful of counts. The chain joins TRBV12-3 or TRBV12-4 to TRBJ2-3; D perhaps matches TRBD2 (6 bases). Trimming took off 3 bases at V and 2 bases at J, with 15 bases between the two ends. This CDR3 contains 16 residues. The CDR3 loop reads CASSFLGGANTDTQYF. CDR3 nucleotides: TGTGCCAGCAGTTTCTTGGGGGGAGCGAACACAGATACGCAGTATTTT.

This clonotype has more than one count but fewer than ten. The chain employs TRBV19 and TRBJ2-7; D perhaps matches TRBD2 (5 bases). Trimming stripped 3 bases from V and 5 bases from J, with 11 bases between. Per germline, CDR1 LNHDA and CDR2 SQIVND (reference sequence). The CDR3 contains 13 residues. The CDR3 loop is CASSIAAGDEQYF. CDR3 DNA sequence: TGTGCCAGTAGTATCGCGGCGGGCGACGAGCAGTACTTC.

This clonotype was seen more than once but under ten times. This sequence joins TRBV6-2 or TRBV6-3 and TRBJ1-1, with TRBD1 matching over 8 bases. The ends lost 0 bases at V and 10 bases at J; junction bases unmatched: 7. This CDR3 has 14 amino acids. The germline V gene encodes CDR1 MNHEY and CDR2 SVGEGT. Written as DNA, the CDR3 is TGTGCCAGCAGTTACTCGATCTGGGACAGGCGAGCTTTCTTT. The encoded protein is CASSYSIWDRRAFF.

This clonotype was seen a handful of times. The chain couples TRBV5-1 to TRBJ1-1, with 7 bases matching TRBD1. CDR3 length equals 14 residues. The J segment lost 0 bases and the V segment lost 4 bases, leaving 3 bases of the junction unmatched. Germline CDR1 is SGHRS and CDR2 is YFSETQ. The CDR3 loop reads CASSGGTVNTEAFF. CDR3 sequence (DNA): TGCGCCAGCAGCGGGGGGACAGTGAACACTGAAGCTTTCTTT.

In its sample, this clonotype was seen many times. The junction shows a germline mismatch at one end, possibly a read error. CDR3 bases: TGCGCCAGCACCTTGGGACTAGCGGGAGGCAATGAGCAGTTCTTC. It is translated as CASTLGLAGGNEQFF. The chain uses TRBV5-1 and TRBJ2-1, with 15 bases aligning to TRBD2. CDR3 length: 15 residues. The germline gives CDR1 SGHRS, CDR2 YFSETQ.

This clonotype was observed a handful of times. The V call is TRBV2, the J call TRBJ2-1; the D is unclear. Trimming took 1 base from V and 0 from J, leaving 7 bases between them. The CDR3 is 15 residues long. The germline CDR1 and CDR2 sequences are SNHLY and FYNNEI. The CDR3 sequence: CASSEGWGSYNEQFF. In nucleotides, the CDR3 is TGTGCCAGCAGTGAAGGCTGGGGCTCCTACAATGAGCAGTTCTTC.

This clonotype was counted between two and nine times. The V gene is TRBV29-1, the J gene TRBJ2-2; the D gene could be TRBD1 or TRBD2 (5 bases each). The germline V and J ends were trimmed by 3 bases and 1 base, with 12 bases remaining between them. The CDR3 runs 15 residues. Germline V CDR1 and CDR2: SQVTM, ANQGSEA. CDR3 nucleotides: TGCAGCGTTGACCTCGGGACGGGGAACACCGGGGAGCTGTTTTTT. Protein product: CSVDLGTGNTGELFF.

The genes are TRBV16 and TRBJ2-2; 8 nucleotides align to TRBD2. V shed 4 bases, J shed 5 bases, and the junction held 6 bases outside the gene matches. Germline CDR1 reads KGHSY; CDR2 reads FQNENV. CDR3 size: 15 residues. CDR3 sequence reads: CASSRETSETGELFF. DNA of the CDR3: TGTGCCAGCAGCCGGGAGACTAGCGAGACCGGGGAGCTGTTTTTT. Looking up the rest from reference TRBV16 and TRBJ2-2 gives the full variable domain: GEEVAQTPKHLVRGEGQKAKLYCAPIKGHSYVFWYQQVLKNEFKFLISFQNENVFDETGMPKERFSAKCLPNSPCSLEIQATKLEDSAVYFCASSRETSETGELFFGEGSRLTVL.

This clonotype was observed once. One end of the junction does not line up with germline, which may come from a read error. The J gene is TRBJ1-1, the V gene TRBV9, with D possibly TRBD1 on 6 matching bases. Germline CDR1 SGDLS, CDR2 YYNGEE. This CDR3 has 13 residues. The CDR3 sequence: CASCVVTGVEAFF. In nucleotides, the CDR3 is TGTGCCAGCTGCGTAGTGACAGGTGTTGAAGCTTTCTTT.